This TCR beta chain stems from a study of T cells in Graves' hyperthyroidism and ophthalmopathy. Study-level points and caveats: Blood also held most thyroid clonotypes expanded beyond 0.001. Ophthalmopathy was identified by the model a median about six months ahead of onset.

CDR1 MNHEY and CDR2 SMNVEV come from the germline V gene (reference sequence). The V and J ends lost 10 bases and 4 bases, in that order; junction bases with no gene match: 5. The CDR3 has 12 amino acids. The source of the PBMCs was 10 ml of fresh peripheral blood. This clonotype was counted at least ten times. Its antigen is currently unknown. What was amplified from RNA transcripts were TCR beta CDR3 regions. An initial round of RT-PCR targeting the TCR CDR3 relied on the HTBI primer set. TCRdb called the multiplex PCR reads again in MiXCR, with one record for every CDR3 protein. The sample shows a few hundred thousand distinct CDR3 sequences, just under 15% of them seen only once.

The genes are TRBV27 and TRBJ2-5; TRBD2 aligns across 8 bases. The sample comprised blood. This sequence originates from a woman aged 25 to 39 with Graves' hyperthyroidism. CDR3 region: CATSRGGETQYF. CDR3 bases: TGTGCCACCTCACGGGGGGGAGAGACCCAGTACTTC.